Listed below are T cell receptor beta chains from one sample, sequenced in a study of T cells in Graves' hyperthyroidism and ophthalmopathy. One entry per CDR3 protein, called by TCRdb with MiXCR from the multiplex PCR reads. The repertoire consists of 560,000 or so distinct CDR3 sequences, with about half occurring once and the leading ten covering about 8.2%. Sequenced input: peripheral blood or thyroid tissue (not recorded which). Receptors were obtained from a woman younger than 30 with Graves' hyperthyroidism. Both conserved end residues are part of each CDR3. D genes are given only for firm matches. The size of a clone is reported for some rows only, either as once, few or many, or as a class for expanded clones.

>TRBV25-1|TRBJ2-7|TRBD2|NA
CASSTLLAGRSYEQYF
TGTGCCAGCAGTACCCTACTAGCGGGGCGTTCCTACGAGCAGTACTTC
>TRBV5-6|TRBJ1-5|NA|few
CASSLGTASPQHF
TGTGCCAGCAGCTTGGGGACAGCGTCGCCCCAGCATTTT
>TRBV10-3|TRBJ1-5|NA|NA
CASGSRGGRQPQHF
TGTGCCAGTGGCTCTAGGGGGGGCAGACAGCCCCAGCATTTT
>TRBV20-1|TRBJ2-7|TRBD2|NA
CSARDTSAGSYEQYF
TGCAGTGCTAGAGATACTAGCGCCGGCTCCTACGAGCAGTACTTC
>TRBV7-9|TRBJ1-6|TRBD1|NA
CASSFLSGQGGSPLHF
TGTGCCAGCAGCTTCCTCTCCGGACAGGGCGGTTCACCCCTCCACTTT
>TRBV11-2|TRBJ1-3|TRBD1|few
CASSLQGATGNTIYF
TGTGCCAGCAGCTTGCAGGGGGCGACTGGAAACACCATATATTTT
>TRBV7-2|TRBJ2-7|NA|few
CASSNSGGWVYEQYF
TGTGCCAGCAGCAACTCGGGCGGCTGGGTCTACGAGCAGTACTTC
>TRBV24-1|TRBJ2-5|NA|few
CATSVRLGERETQYF
TGTGCCACCAGTGTCCGACTGGGAGAAAGGGAGACCCAGTACTTC
>TRBV7-2|TRBJ1-4|TRBD1|many
CASSSDRGTEKLFF
TGTGCCAGCAGCTCGGACAGGGGAACAGAAAAACTGTTTTTT
>TRBV10-3|TRBJ1-6|NA|NA
CAIRDEDSPLHF
TGTGCCATCAGAGATGAGGATTCACCCCTCCACTTT
>TRBV5-8|TRBJ1-5|TRBD1|NA
CASSSRDSSQPQHF
TGTGCCAGCAGCTCCCGGGACAGTTCCCAGCCCCAGCATTTT
>TRBV29-1|TRBJ2-7|NA|NA
CSVLGGYEQYF
TGCAGCGTATTGGGGGGCTACGAGCAGTACTTC
>TRBV6-5|TRBJ1-1|NA|many
CASSLTGRRTEAFF
TGTGCCAGCAGCTTAACAGGACGTCGAACTGAAGCTTTCTTT
>TRBV6-1|TRBJ2-5|NA|NA
CASRPLGSTDTQYF
TGTGCCAGCAGGCCCCTAGGGAGCACAGATACGCAGTACTTC
>TRBV20-1|TRBJ1-1|NA|NA
CSASPWGGTEAFF
TGCAGTGCTAGCCCGTGGGGGGGCACTGAAGCTTTCTTT
>TRBV20-1|TRBJ2-7|NA|NA
CSALGTADSYEQYF
TGCAGTGCCCTGGGGACGGCTGATTCCTACGAGCAGTACTTC
>TRBV10-3|TRBJ1-2|TRBD1|many
CAISESAGGTLGYTF
TGTGCCATCAGTGAGTCGGCAGGGGGTACTCTTGGCTACACCTTC
>TRBV19|TRBJ1-1|NA|many
CASSLTPSTEAFF
TGTGCCAGTAGTTTGACCCCGAGCACTGAAGCTTTCTTT
>TRBV2|TRBJ2-7|TRBD2|NA
CASRSRTSGSEQYF
TGTGCCAGCAGATCAAGGACTAGCGGGAGCGAGCAGTACTTC
>TRBV5-1|TRBJ1-1|TRBD1|NA
CASSSTGLDTEAFF
TGCGCCAGCAGCTCGACAGGGCTAGACACTGAAGCTTTCTTT
>TRBV6-6|TRBJ2-7|TRBD2|few
CASSYLTGLADYEQYF
TGTGCCAGCAGTTACCTTACGGGACTAGCGGACTACGAGCAGTACTTC
>TRBV7-2|TRBJ2-7|NA|NA
CASSFYTRFGEQYF
TGTGCCAGCAGCTTTTATACTCGGTTTGGCGAGCAGTACTTC
>TRBV14|TRBJ2-7|NA|NA
CASSQANMGFSSYEQYF
TGCGCCAGCAGCCAAGCCAATATGGGTTTTTCCTCCTACGAGCAGTACTTC
>TRBV7-9|TRBJ2-6|NA|NA
CATGPPGANVLTF
TGTGCCACAGGACCCCCTGGGGCCAACGTCCTGACTTTC
>TRBV7-2|TRBJ1-5|NA|NA
CASSLEGHAPQHF
TGCGCCAGCAGCCTCGAAGGGCATGCTCCCCAGCATTTT
>TRBV29-1|TRBJ1-5|NA|many
CSASTVSNQPQHF
TGCAGCGCGTCGACAGTTAGCAATCAGCCCCAGCATTTT
>TRBV6-5|TRBJ1-2|NA|NA
CASSSLGTNYGYTF
TGTGCCAGCAGCAGCCTCGGGACGAACTATGGCTACACCTTC
>TRBV19|TRBJ2-7|TRBD2|few
CASSTGLAGEIVYEQYF
TGTGCCAGTAGTACGGGACTAGCGGGAGAAATTGTCTACGAGCAGTACTTC
>TRBV2|TRBJ2-7|NA|NA
CASSYSNPEAPFYEQYF
TGTGCCAGCAGTTACTCGAACCCCGAAGCGCCTTTCTACGAGCAGTACTTC
>TRBV9|TRBJ1-4|NA|few
CASSEGRQNEKLFF
TGTGCCAGCAGCGAAGGGAGACAGAATGAAAAACTGTTTTTT
>TRBV2|TRBJ2-6|TRBD1|NA
CASSFRDRGGANVLTF
TGTGCCAGCAGTTTCAGGGACAGGGGTGGGGCCAACGTCCTGACTTTC
>TRBV7-9|TRBJ2-5|TRBD2|NA
CASSLISSHSLAGSETQYF
TGTGCCAGCAGCTTAATTTCATCCCATTCACTAGCGGGTTCAGAGACCCAGTACTTC
>TRBV4-2|TRBJ2-5|TRBD1|NA
CASSPGTGPVRETQYF
TGTGCCAGCAGCCCCGGGACAGGGCCAGTCCGAGAGACCCAGTACTTC
>TRBV7-9|TRBJ2-7|NA|few
CASSLTSGASDEQYF
TGTGCCAGCAGCCTAACCTCGGGGGCGTCGGACGAGCAGTACTTC
>TRBV7-3|TRBJ1-3|NA|few
CASSLEVGANTIYF
TGTGCCAGCAGCTTAGAAGTCGGAGCAAACACCATATATTTT
>TRBV29-1|TRBJ1-5|NA|NA
CSLGRYQPRHF
TGCAGCTTAGGGAGGTATCAGCCCCGGCATTTT
>TRBV5-1|TRBJ2-7|NA|NA
CASSLDGFREQYF
TGCGCCAGCAGCCTGGATGGGTTTCGGGAGCAGTACTTC
>TRBV29-1|TRBJ2-5|TRBD2|NA
CSSWTSGPVETQYF
TGCAGCAGTTGGACTAGCGGGCCGGTAGAGACCCAGTACTTC
>TRBV7-9|TRBJ2-5|TRBD1|NA
CASSLVGTGVETQYF
TGTGCCAGCAGCTTAGTTGGGACAGGAGTGGAGACCCAGTACTTC
>TRBV29-1|TRBJ2-5|TRBD2|NA
CSLPGGLETQYF
TGCAGCTTACCGGGAGGGCTGGAGACCCAGTACTTC
>TRBV20-1|TRBJ1-5|NA|few
CSAREGGRGQPQHF
TGCAGTGCTAGAGAGGGAGGGAGGGGCCAGCCCCAGCATTTT
>TRBV7-3|TRBJ1-2|NA|NA
CASSFTLNGGSNYGYTF
TGTGCCAGCAGCTTCACCCTTAACGGGGGATCTAACTATGGCTACACCTTC
>TRBV29-1|TRBJ1-1|NA|many
CSVEGGEQTYTETFF
TGCAGCGTTGAGGGAGGGGAACAGACCTACACTGAGACTTTCTTT
>TRBV14|TRBJ2-5|NA|NA
CASSQEDVGGRETQYF
TGTGCCAGCAGCCAAGAAGACGTGGGGGGGCGAGAGACCCAGTACTTC
>TRBV20-1|TRBJ2-2|TRBD2|NA
CSARDWRESTGELFF
TGCAGTGCTAGAGATTGGCGGGAGAGCACCGGGGAGCTGTTTTTT
>TRBV13|TRBJ1-2|NA|many
CASSFRYGPGYTF
TGTGCCAGCAGCTTTCGGTACGGACCTGGCTACACCTTC
>TRBV2|TRBJ1-1|TRBD1|once
CASSRDRDAAFF
TGTGCCAGCAGCCGGGACAGGGATGCTGCTTTCTTT
>TRBV11-3|TRBJ2-2|NA|NA
CANSFSTTGELFF
TGTGCCAACAGCTTTTCCACCACCGGGGAGCTGTTTTTT
>TRBV7-2|TRBJ1-4|TRBD1|NA
CASRRAEQGYEKLFF
TGCGCCAGCAGACGGGCAGAACAGGGGTATGAAAAACTGTTTTTT
>TRBV7-3|TRBJ1-1|TRBD1|many
CASSRDRDGTEAFF
TGTGCCAGCAGCCGAGACAGGGATGGCACTGAAGCTTTCTTT
>TRBV2|TRBJ2-6|TRBD1|once
CASSFGQGRSSGANVLTF
TGTGCCAGCAGTTTCGGACAGGGAAGGTCCTCTGGGGCCAACGTCCTGACTTTC
>TRBV7-2|TRBJ2-7|TRBD2|NA
CASSQLASGSYEQYF
TGCGCCAGCAGCCAGCTGGCTAGCGGGAGCTACGAGCAGTACTTC
>TRBV7-9|TRBJ2-7|TRBD2|many
CASMKTSGSYEQYF
TGTGCCAGCATGAAGACTAGCGGGAGCTACGAGCAGTACTTC
>TRBV7-6|TRBJ1-5|TRBD1|NA
CASSSGQENQPQHF
TGTGCCAGCAGCTCGGGACAGGAAAATCAGCCCCAGCATTTT
>TRBV2|TRBJ1-2|NA|many
CASSEAGNGGYTF
TGTGCCAGCAGTGAGGCAGGGAATGGCGGCTACACCTTC
>TRBV2|TRBJ2-5|TRBD2|few
CASSEYGGYYEETQYF
TGTGCCAGCAGTGAATACGGGGGGTATTACGAAGAGACCCAGTACTTC
>TRBV2|TRBJ2-5|NA|few
CASSFGGAQETQYF
TGTGCCAGCAGTTTTGGGGGCGCGCAAGAGACCCAGTACTTC
>TRBV10-3|TRBJ2-7|TRBD1|NA
CASSEPPGQPYEQYF
TGTGCCAGCAGTGAGCCGCCGGGACAGCCCTACGAGCAGTACTTC
>TRBV7-9|TRBJ2-2|NA|NA
CASSSEVGNGELFF
TGTGCCAGCAGCAGCGAGGTGGGGAACGGGGAGCTGTTTTTT
>TRBV9|TRBJ2-7|TRBD2|NA
CASTVRLAGVYEQYF
TGTGCCAGCACCGTAAGACTAGCGGGAGTCTACGAGCAGTACTTC